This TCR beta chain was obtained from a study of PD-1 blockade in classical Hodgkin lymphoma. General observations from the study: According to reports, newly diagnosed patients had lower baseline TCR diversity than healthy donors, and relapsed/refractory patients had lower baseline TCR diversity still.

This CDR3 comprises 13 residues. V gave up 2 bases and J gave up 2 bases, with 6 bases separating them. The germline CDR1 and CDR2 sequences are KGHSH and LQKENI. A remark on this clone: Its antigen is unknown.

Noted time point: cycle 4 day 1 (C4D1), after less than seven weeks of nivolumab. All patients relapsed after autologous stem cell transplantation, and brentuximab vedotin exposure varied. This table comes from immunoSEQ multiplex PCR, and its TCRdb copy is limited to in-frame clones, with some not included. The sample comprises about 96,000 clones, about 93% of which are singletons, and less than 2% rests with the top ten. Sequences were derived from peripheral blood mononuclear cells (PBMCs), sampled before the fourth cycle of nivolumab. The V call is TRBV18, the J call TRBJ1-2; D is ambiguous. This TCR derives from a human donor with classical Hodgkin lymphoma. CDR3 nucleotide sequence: TGTGCCAGCTCACCAGGGCGGAACTATGGCTACACCTTC. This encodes CASSPGRNYGYTF.